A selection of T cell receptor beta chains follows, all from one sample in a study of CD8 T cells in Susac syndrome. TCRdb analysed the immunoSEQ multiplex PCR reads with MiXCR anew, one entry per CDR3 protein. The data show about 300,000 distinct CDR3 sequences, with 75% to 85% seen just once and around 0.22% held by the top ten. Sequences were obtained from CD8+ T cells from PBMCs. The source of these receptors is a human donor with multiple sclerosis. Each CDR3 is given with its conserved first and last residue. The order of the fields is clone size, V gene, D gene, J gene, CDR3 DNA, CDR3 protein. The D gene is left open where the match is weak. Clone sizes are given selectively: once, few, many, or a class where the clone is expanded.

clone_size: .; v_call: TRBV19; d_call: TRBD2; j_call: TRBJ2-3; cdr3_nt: TGTGCCAGTAGCTACGAATTTTTATCCGGGACTAGCGCTACAGATACGCAGTATTTT; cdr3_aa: CASSYEFLSGTSATDTQYF
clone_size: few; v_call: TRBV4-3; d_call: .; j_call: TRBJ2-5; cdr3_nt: TGCGCCAGCAGCCCCGCGGCGGGGTCCACTCAGTACTTC; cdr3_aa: CASSPAAGSTQYF
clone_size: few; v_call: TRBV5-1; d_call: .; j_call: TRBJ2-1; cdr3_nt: TGCGCCAGCAGTGGGGCAGGGGCCTACAATGAGCAGTTCTTC; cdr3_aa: CASSGAGAYNEQFF
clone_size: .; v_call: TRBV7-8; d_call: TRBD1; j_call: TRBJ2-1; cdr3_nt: TGTGCCAGCAGCTTGGACAGGGAACCTCGACAGGGATCCTACAATGAGCAGTTCTTC; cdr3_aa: CASSLDREPRQGSYNEQFF
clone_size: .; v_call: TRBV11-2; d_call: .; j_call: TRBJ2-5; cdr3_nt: TGTGCCAGCAGCTTATGGGGCAGCGTTCAAGAGACCCAGTACTTC; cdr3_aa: CASSLWGSVQETQYF
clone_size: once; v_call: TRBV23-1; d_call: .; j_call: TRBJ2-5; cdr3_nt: TGCGCCAGCCCACTTCCGGGACACCAAGAGACCCAGTACTTC; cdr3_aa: CASPLPGHQETQYF
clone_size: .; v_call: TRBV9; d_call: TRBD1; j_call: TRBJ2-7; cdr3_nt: TGTGCCAGCAGCATCGACGCGGGACAGGGGAGATACGAGCAGTACTTC; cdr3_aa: CASSIDAGQGRYEQYF
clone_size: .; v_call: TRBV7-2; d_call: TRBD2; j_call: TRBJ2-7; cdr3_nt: TGTGCCAGCAGCGCGACTAGCGGGAGGGCCTCCGAGCAGTACTTC; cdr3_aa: CASSATSGRASEQYF
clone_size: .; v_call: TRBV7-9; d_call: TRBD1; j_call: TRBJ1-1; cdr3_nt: TGTGCCAGCAGCTTAGAGGACAGGACCATGAACACTGAAGCTTTCTTT; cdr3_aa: CASSLEDRTMNTEAFF
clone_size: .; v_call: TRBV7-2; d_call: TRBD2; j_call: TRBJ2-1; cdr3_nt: TGTGCCAGCAGCTTAGCGATAAGCAGACTAGCGGGAACCTACAATGAGCAGTTCTTC; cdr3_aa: CASSLAISRLAGTYNEQFF
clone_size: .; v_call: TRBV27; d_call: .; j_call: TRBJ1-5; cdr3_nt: TGTGCCAGCAGTTTAGGATTTGGTTCCCTATGGAAGAGCAATCAGCCCCAGCATTTT; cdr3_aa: CASSLGFGSLWKSNQPQHF
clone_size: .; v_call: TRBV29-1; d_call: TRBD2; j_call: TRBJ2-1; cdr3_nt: TGCAGCGTTGAGGGACTAGCGGGCCACCTCTCCTACAATGAGCAGCTCTTC; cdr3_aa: CSVEGLAGHLSYNEQLF
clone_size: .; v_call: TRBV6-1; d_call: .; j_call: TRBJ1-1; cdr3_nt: TGTGCCAGCAGTGAGGGGCAGGGTGCGGGGTACGCTGAAGCTTTCTTT; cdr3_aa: CASSEGQGAGYAEAFF
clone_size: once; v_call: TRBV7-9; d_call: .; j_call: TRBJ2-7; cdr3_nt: TGTGCCAGCAGCTTATTAGGGCTAGCGACCCCCCACGAGCAGTACTTC; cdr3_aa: CASSLLGLATPHEQYF
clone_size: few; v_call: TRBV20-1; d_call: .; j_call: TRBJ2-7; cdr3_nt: TGCAGTGCCGAGGAGCGGCACTACGAGCAGTACTTC; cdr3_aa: CSAEERHYEQYF
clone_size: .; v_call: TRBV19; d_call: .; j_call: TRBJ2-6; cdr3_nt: TGTGCCAGTAGTGTGGGTTTGGGGGTTGGGGCCAACGTCCTGACTTTC; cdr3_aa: CASSVGLGVGANVLTF
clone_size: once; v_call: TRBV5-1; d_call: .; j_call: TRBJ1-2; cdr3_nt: TGCGCCAGCAGCTTTGAAGGGAATGGCTACACCTTC; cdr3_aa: CASSFEGNGYTF
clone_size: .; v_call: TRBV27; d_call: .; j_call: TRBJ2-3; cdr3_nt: TGTGCCAGCAGTTTCGGATCGGCAGATACGCAGTATTTT; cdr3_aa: CASSFGSADTQYF
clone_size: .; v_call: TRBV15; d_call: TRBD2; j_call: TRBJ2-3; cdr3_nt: TGTGCCACCAGCCGGACTAGCGGGAGAGCAGATACGCAGTATTTT; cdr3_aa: CATSRTSGRADTQYF
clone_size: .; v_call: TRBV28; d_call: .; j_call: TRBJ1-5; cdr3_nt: TGTGCCAGCAGGGGGACGGCTAGCAATCAGCCCCAGCATTTT; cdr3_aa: CASRGTASNQPQHF
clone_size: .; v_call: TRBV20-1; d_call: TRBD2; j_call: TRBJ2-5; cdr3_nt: TGCAGTGCTAGCTCGGGACTAGCCGAGACCCAGTACTTC; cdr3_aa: CSASSGLAETQYF
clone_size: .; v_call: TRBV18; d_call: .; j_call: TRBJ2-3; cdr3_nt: TGTGCCAGCTCACCAGCGGATATCACAGATACGCAGTATTTT; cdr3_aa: CASSPADITDTQYF
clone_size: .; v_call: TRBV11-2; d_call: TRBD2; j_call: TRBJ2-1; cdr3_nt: TGTGCCAGCAGCTTAGATCGAGACGGGAGGGTACCCTTC; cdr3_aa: CASSLDRDGRVPF
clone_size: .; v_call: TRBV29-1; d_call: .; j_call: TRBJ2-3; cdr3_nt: TGCAGCGTTGTTCAGAGCACAGATACGCAGTATTTT; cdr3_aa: CSVVQSTDTQYF
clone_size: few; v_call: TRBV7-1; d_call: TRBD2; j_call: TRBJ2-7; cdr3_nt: TGTGCCAGCAGCTCGCTCCTGGGACTAGCATCCGAGCAGTACTTC; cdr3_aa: CASSSLLGLASEQYF
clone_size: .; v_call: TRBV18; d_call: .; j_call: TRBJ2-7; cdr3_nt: TGTGCCAGCTCACCAACAGGGACGGACGAGCAGTACTTC; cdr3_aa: CASSPTGTDEQYF
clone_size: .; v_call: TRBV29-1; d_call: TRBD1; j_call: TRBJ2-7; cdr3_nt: TGCAGCGTTGACGGGACAGGGGGCGGACATGGGATCTACGAGCAGTACTTC; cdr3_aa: CSVDGTGGGHGIYEQYF
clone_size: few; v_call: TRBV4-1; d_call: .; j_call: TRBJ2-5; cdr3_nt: TGCGCCAGCAGCCAAGATACGACTACGGAGACCCAGTACTTC; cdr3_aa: CASSQDTTTETQYF
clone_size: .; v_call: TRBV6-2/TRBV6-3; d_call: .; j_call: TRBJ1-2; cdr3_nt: TGTGCCAGCAGTTACGAGGCCCGGAGGGGCGACACCTTC; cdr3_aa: CASSYEARRGDTF
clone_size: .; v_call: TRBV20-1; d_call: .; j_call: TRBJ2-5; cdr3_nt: TGCAGTGCTAGTGAATACCAGGGCGACCAAGAGACCCAGTACTTC; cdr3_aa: CSASEYQGDQETQYF
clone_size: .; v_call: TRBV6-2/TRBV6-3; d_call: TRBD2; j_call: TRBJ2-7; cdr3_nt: TGTGCCAGCAGTTACCCGGGAGGGCCCTACGAGCAGTACTTC; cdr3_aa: CASSYPGGPYEQYF
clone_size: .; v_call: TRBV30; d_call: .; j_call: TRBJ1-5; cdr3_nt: TGTGCCTGGTCGGACAGAATTTATAGCAATCAGCCCCAGCATTTT; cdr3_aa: CAWSDRIYSNQPQHF
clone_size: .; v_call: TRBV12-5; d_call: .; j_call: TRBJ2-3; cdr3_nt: TGTGCTAGTGGTTTGGGGCTTACTAGCACAGATACGCAGTATTTT; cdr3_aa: CASGLGLTSTDTQYF
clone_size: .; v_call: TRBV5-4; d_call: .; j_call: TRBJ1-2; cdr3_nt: TGTGCCAGCAGCCTCGGACAGCAAGCTAACTATGGCTACACCTTC; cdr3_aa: CASSLGQQANYGYTF
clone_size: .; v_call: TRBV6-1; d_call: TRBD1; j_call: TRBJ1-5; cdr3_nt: TGTGCCAGCAGTGACGGGACAGGGGGTGTGTATAGCAATCAGCCCCAGCATTTT; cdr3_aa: CASSDGTGGVYSNQPQHF
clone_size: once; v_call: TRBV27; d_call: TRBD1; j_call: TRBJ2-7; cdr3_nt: TGTGCCAGCAGTTTATTAGGGACAGGGGGCGGCTACGAGCAGTACTTC; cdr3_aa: CASSLLGTGGGYEQYF
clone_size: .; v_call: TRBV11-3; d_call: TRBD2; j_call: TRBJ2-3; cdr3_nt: TGTGCCAGCAGCCTCCAGCGGGGCTCCACAGATACGCAGTATTTT; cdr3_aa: CASSLQRGSTDTQYF
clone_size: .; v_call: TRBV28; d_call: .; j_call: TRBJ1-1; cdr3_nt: TGTGCCAGCAGCCAACCCCCTTGGGAGGGGCACCCGTGGGGCACTGAAGCTTTCTTT; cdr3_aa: CASSQPPWEGHPWGTEAFF
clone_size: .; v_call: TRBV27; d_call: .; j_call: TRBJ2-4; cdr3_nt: TGTGCCAGCAGTTTATCTTGGGCAGGGGAAAACATTCAGTACTTC; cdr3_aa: CASSLSWAGENIQYF
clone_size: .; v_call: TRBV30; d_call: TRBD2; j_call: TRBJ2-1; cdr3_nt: TGTGCCTGGAGTGTAGCGGGAGGGGGTAACAGAGATGAGCAGTTCTTC; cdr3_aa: CAWSVAGGGNRDEQFF
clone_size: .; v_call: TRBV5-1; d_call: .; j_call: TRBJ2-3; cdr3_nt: TGCGCCAGCAGAGTTTGGACACGGAGCACAGATACGCAGTATTTT; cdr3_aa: CASRVWTRSTDTQYF
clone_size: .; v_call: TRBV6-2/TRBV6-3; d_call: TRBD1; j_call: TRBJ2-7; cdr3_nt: TGTGCCAGCACTAACCCGGGACAGGGTTACGAGCAGTACTTC; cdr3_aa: CASTNPGQGYEQYF
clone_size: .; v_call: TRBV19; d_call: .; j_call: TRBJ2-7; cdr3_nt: TGTGCCAGTAGTATGGACTATCTGCGGCACGAGCAGTACTTC; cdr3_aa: CASSMDYLRHEQYF
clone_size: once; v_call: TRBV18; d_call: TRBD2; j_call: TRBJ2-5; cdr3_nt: TGTGCCAGCTCACCGCGGGAGTGGATTGAGACCCAGTACTTC; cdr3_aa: CASSPREWIETQYF